This T cell receptor (beta chain) comes out of a study of cytomegalovirus exposure and HLA in healthy donors. Study as a whole: Prior work identified 120 million or so unique TCR beta sequences in about 179 million T cells. Findings and caveats of the study: The study designated roughly 160 TCR beta chains cytomegalovirus-associated.

A remark on this clone: Its antigen is as yet unknown.

The PCR was carried out with 60 Vbeta primers and 13 Jbeta primers. Sequenced by immunoSEQ multiplex PCR; TCRdb stores in-frame clones only, minus some. The sample holds about 77,000 clones, about 78% seen once. Germline V gene sequence: CDR1 PRHDT, CDR2 FYEKMQ (reference sequence). The CDR3 loop spans 17 amino acids. V was shortened by 5 bases and J by 6 bases, with 24 bases between the two germline ends. Sequencing was carried out using PBMCs. The receptor was derived from a man aged 35 to 55 in good health and CMV-seronegative. The V gene is TRBV13, the J gene TRBJ2-3, with D possibly TRBD2 on 5 matching bases. CDR3 nucleotides: TGTGCCAGCAGCGGAAAGGCTCTGGACTCAATGGGGGATACGCAGTATTTT. Translated, it gives CASSGKALDSMGDTQYF.